This T cell receptor beta chain was sequenced in a study of shared T cell receptors in the human thymus. This CDR3 region has 16 residues. In germline, CDR1 is MNHNS, CDR2 SASEGT. Losses at the gene ends were 4 bases for V and 2 bases for J; bases not matched to a gene: 7. This clone was recorded once. The repertoire was sequenced with immunoSEQ multiplex PCR; TCRdb's copy has only in-frame clones and lacks some. The table shows approximately 580,000 clones, with about 80% occurring only once. The data were also submitted as part of a second study, on human thymus T cells. According to that study: All donors were healthy Finnish infants who were undergoing corrective surgery to treat congenital heart defects. Resections removed during corrective heart surgery provided the thymus tissue used. An apparent bias in V and J gene usage was seen in thymic and blood repertoires. Related research described strongly overlapping thymic repertoires in unrelated people.

The genes are TRBV6-1 and TRBJ1-3; 8 nucleotides align to TRBD1. The sample consisted of thymocytes. This sequence originates from a boy younger than two with a congenital heart defect. The CDR3 region has the DNA TGTGCCAGCAGTGCCCCCCAGGGGGCGACTGGAAACACCATATATTTT. Its protein product is CASSAPQGATGNTIYF.